Listed below are T cell receptor beta chains from one sample, sequenced in a study of T-cell reconstitution after alpha-beta-depleted transplantation in children. TCRdb used MiXCR to reprocess the PCR reads, holding one entry per CDR3 protein. The sample shows about 900,000 distinct CDR3 sequences, about 26% of them seen only once. Sequenced material: PBMCs, mostly from graft donor cells, taken 360 days after TCRalphabeta/CD19-depleted stem cell transplant. The receptor source for this set is a boy in the first two years of life who had a stem cell transplant for SCID, so the T cells may come from the graft donor. Each CDR3 is given with its conserved first and last residue. A D gene is named only where the DNA matches it firmly. Clone size is stated in some rows and not others, as once, few, many or a class when expanded.

cdr3_nt: TGCAGTGCTAGAGAGATTAGCGGGGGCGACTACGAGCAGTACTTC
cdr3_aa: CSAREISGGDYEQYF
clone_size: NA
d_call: TRBD2
v_call: TRBV20-1
j_call: TRBJ2-7

cdr3_nt: TGTGCCAGCAGCTTAGCGGAAGGGACGGGGGAGCTGTTTTTT
cdr3_aa: CASSLAEGTGELFF
clone_size: NA
d_call: NA
v_call: TRBV7-2
j_call: TRBJ2-2

cdr3_nt: TGCAGTGCTAGAGATCTCGCCTTCTTGAACACTGAAGCTTTCTTT
cdr3_aa: CSARDLAFLNTEAFF
clone_size: few
d_call: NA
v_call: TRBV20-1
j_call: TRBJ1-1

cdr3_nt: TGTGCCAGCAGGACAGGGGAATTTCCCAAAAACATTCAGTACTTC
cdr3_aa: CASRTGEFPKNIQYF
clone_size: few
d_call: TRBD1
v_call: TRBV2
j_call: TRBJ2-4

cdr3_nt: TGCAGCGTTGAACGGGGCAGGGAAGCTTTCTTT
cdr3_aa: CSVERGREAFF
clone_size: NA
d_call: NA
v_call: TRBV29-1
j_call: TRBJ1-1

cdr3_nt: TGCGCCAGCAGCTGGCAGGAAATCTACAATGAGCAGTTCTTC
cdr3_aa: CASSWQEIYNEQFF
clone_size: NA
d_call: NA
v_call: TRBV5-1
j_call: TRBJ2-1

cdr3_nt: TGTGCCATCAGTGAACAGGACGCGTACGAGCAGTACTTC
cdr3_aa: CAISEQDAYEQYF
clone_size: NA
d_call: NA
v_call: TRBV10-3
j_call: TRBJ2-7

cdr3_nt: TGTGCCAGCAGCTTAGAGGGTCACAGGGGGAGAGAGACCCAGTACTTC
cdr3_aa: CASSLEGHRGRETQYF
clone_size: few
d_call: TRBD1
v_call: TRBV7-2
j_call: TRBJ2-5

cdr3_nt: TGCGCCAGCAGCCAAGAGGGAGGTTACGGGGAGCTGTTTTTT
cdr3_aa: CASSQEGGYGELFF
clone_size: few
d_call: NA
v_call: TRBV4-3
j_call: TRBJ2-2

cdr3_nt: TGTGCCAGCAGCGTATACTATTCAGGGGGAATAAGTGGCTACACCTTC
cdr3_aa: CASSVYYSGGISGYTF
clone_size: few
d_call: TRBD1
v_call: TRBV11-2
j_call: TRBJ1-2

cdr3_nt: TGCAGTGCTAGAGTGACAGTAAACACTGAAGCTTTCTTT
cdr3_aa: CSARVTVNTEAFF
clone_size: NA
d_call: NA
v_call: TRBV20-1
j_call: TRBJ1-1

cdr3_nt: TGCAGTGCTAGAGAGCAGGGTTCTGGGGCCAACGTCCTGACTTTC
cdr3_aa: CSAREQGSGANVLTF
clone_size: NA
d_call: NA
v_call: TRBV20-1
j_call: TRBJ2-6

cdr3_nt: TGTGCCAGCAGCCGAACCGGGGCACAAGAGACCCAGTACTTC
cdr3_aa: CASSRTGAQETQYF
clone_size: NA
d_call: NA
v_call: TRBV7-3
j_call: TRBJ2-5

cdr3_nt: TGTGCCAGCAGTTCCCCGCTGGGGCGTCCCACAGATACGCAGTATTTT
cdr3_aa: CASSSPLGRPTDTQYF
clone_size: NA
d_call: NA
v_call: TRBV12-3/TRBV12-4
j_call: TRBJ2-3